Each of the 13 T cell receptor beta chains below was sequenced from the same sample in a study of T-cell reconstitution after alpha-beta-depleted transplantation in children. TCRbeta library preparation incorporated unique molecular identifiers. One entry per CDR3 protein results from TCRdb running MiXCR on the PCR reads. The profile covers just over 350,000 distinct CDR3 sequences, with about an eighth appearing a single time and roughly 4.5% taken by the ten largest. This sample comprised PBMCs, obtained from the stem cell graft. Source of these receptors: a human donor who donated a stem cell graft to a child with Fanconi anemia.

This clonotype has only a few counts. The V gene is TRBV5-1, the J gene TRBJ2-2; a weak D match, TRBD2 (5 bases). The germline V gene encodes CDR1 SGHRS and CDR2 YFSETQ. V lost 2 bases, J lost 7 bases, and 15 bases lay in between. This CDR3 has 15 amino acids. CDR3 nucleotides: TGCGCCAGCAGCTTACAACCTTCGGGGATCGGGGAGCTGTTTTTT. Its translation is CASSLQPSGIGELFF.

The rearrangement links TRBV4-2 to TRBJ2-3; 9 positions agree with TRBD2. The junction had 10 bases not matched to a gene; V was cut back by 0 bases and J by 0 bases. CDR3 length: 19 amino acids. CDR1 is LGHNA, CDR2 YNFKEQ, per germline. The CDR3 here is CASSQDRAGGTLSTDTQYF. The CDR3 region has the DNA TGTGCCAGCAGCCAAGACAGGGCGGGGGGGACGCTAAGCACAGATACGCAGTATTTT.

In its sample, this clonotype was seen a few times. The chain carries TRBV10-3 and TRBJ2-3, with 10 bases aligning to TRBD2. CDR1 is ENHRY, CDR2 SYGVKD, per germline. CDR3 size: 15 residues. The ends lost 5 bases at V and 4 bases at J; junction bases unmatched: 6. The CDR3 spells CAISSLAGASDTQYF. In DNA, the CDR3 is TGTGCCATCAGTTCCCTAGCGGGGGCCTCAGATACGCAGTATTTT.

The sample holds a few counts of this clonotype. This chain joins TRBV18 and TRBJ1-2, with D possibly TRBD1 on 5 matching bases. The CDR3 extends over 13 amino acids. From germline, CDR1 is KGHSH and CDR2 LQKENI. V was pared by 4 bases and J by 8 bases, with 14 bases between. This CDR3 reads CASSQGDLQGYTF. The CDR3 DNA sequence: TGTGCCAGCTCACAAGGGGACCTCCAGGGCTACACCTTC.

The rearrangement joins TRBV18 to TRBJ2-1; 10 nucleotides line up with TRBD2. V was pared by 6 bases and J by 9 bases, with 8 bases of the junction left unmatched. This CDR3 has 14 amino acids. Germline V gene sequence: CDR1 KGHSH, CDR2 LQKENI. The CDR3 sequence: CASSLGTSDGEQFF. CDR3 coding DNA: TGTGCCAGCTCCTTAGGGACTAGCGACGGTGAGCAGTTCTTC.

The chain employs TRBV6-1 and TRBJ2-2; D call uncertain. This CDR3 spans 14 amino acids. CDR1 is MNHNS and CDR2 is SASEGT in the germline V gene. Trimming cost V 6 bases and J 8 bases, with 16 bases left between them. Here the CDR3 reads CASRETLSEGELFF. The CDR3 DNA sequence: TGTGCCAGCAGGGAAACACTCTCCGAAGGGGAGCTGTTTTTT.

This clonotype came up a few times. V usage is TRBV6-5 and J usage is TRBJ1-1, with TRBD1 identical over 7 bases. V trimming: 8 bases; J trimming: 3 bases; junction bases outside the gene matches: 12. The V gene's germline CDR1 is MNHEY and CDR2 SVGAGI. CDR3 length: 15 amino acids. CDR3 residues: CASSGTDQSYTEAFF. CDR3 coding DNA: TGTGCCAGCTCAGGGACAGATCAATCATACACTGAAGCTTTCTTT.

The gene calls are TRBV28 and TRBJ2-3, with TRBD1 matching over 10 bases. J gave up 3 bases and V 2 bases, and 5 bases lay outside the gene matches. The CDR3 loop spans 16 amino acids. The germline CDR1 and CDR2 sequences are MDHEN and SYDVKM. This CDR3 is CASSLGGQGVTDTQYF. CDR3 nucleotides: TGTGCCAGCAGTTTAGGTGGACAGGGGGTAACAGATACGCAGTATTTT.

The sample holds a few counts of this clonotype. This sequence joins TRBV5-1 and TRBJ2-7; possibly TRBD2 for D (6 bases). Germline V gene sequence: CDR1 SGHRS, CDR2 YFSETQ. Between the trimmed V and J ends, which lost 5 bases and 5 bases, there was a span of 17 bases. The CDR3 length is 14 residues. For the CDR3, the DNA is TGCGCCAGCAGGCCTCAGGGAGGATGGGACGAGCAGTACTTC. Encoded protein: CASRPQGGWDEQYF. Full variable domain (rest looked up from reference TRBV5-1 and TRBJ2-7): KAGVTQTPRYLIKTRGQQVTLSCSPISGHRSVSWYQQTPGQGLQFLFEYFSETQRNKGNFPGRFSGRQFSNSRSEMNVSTLELGDSALYLCASRPQGGWDEQYFGPGTRLTVT.

This clonotype was counted many times. This chain connects TRBV28 to TRBJ1-1; D is unresolved. The CDR3 consists of 13 residues. Germline V gives CDR1 MDHEN, CDR2 SYDVKM. Trimming pared 2 bases from V and 1 base from J, leaving 5 bases between. For the CDR3, the DNA is TGTGCCAGCAGTTTAACAGAGAACACTGAAGCTTTCTTT. Translated, it gives CASSLTENTEAFF.

This chain joins TRBV7-2 and TRBJ2-4, with D perhaps matching TRBD2 (8 bases). This CDR3 spans 14 amino acids. CDR1 and CDR2 (germline): SGHTA, FQGNSA. Trimming took off 5 bases at V and 11 bases at J, with 19 bases between the two ends. The CDR3 DNA reads as TGTGCCAGCAGCCGCGGGGGGACAGTGTACGTTCAGTACTTC. Translation gives CASSRGGTVYVQYF.

This clonotype was seen at least ten times. V usage is TRBV10-2 and J usage is TRBJ2-7; the D is unclear. This CDR3 is built from 15 residues. V was shortened by 3 bases and J by 0 bases, with 12 bases between the two germline ends. From germline, CDR1 is WSHSY and CDR2 SAAADI. CDR3 loop: CASSESIESSYEQYV. Written as DNA, the CDR3 is TGCGCCAGCAGTGAAAGTATAGAGAGCTCCTACGAGCAGTACGTC.

The gene calls are TRBV11-2 and TRBJ1-2; no reliable D call. This CDR3 region has 14 residues. In germline, CDR1 is SGHAT, CDR2 FQNNGV. The V gene lost 5 bases and the J gene lost 4 bases, with 14 bases spanning the gap. The CDR3 reads CASSELRGIYGYTF. Here the CDR3 DNA reads TGTGCCAGCAGCGAACTCCGGGGAATCTATGGCTACACCTTC.